This is a list of T cell receptor beta chains from one sample in a study of lymphopenia after photon versus proton radiotherapy. Repertoires were generated with immunoSEQ multiplex PCR, while TCRdb's copy carries only in-frame clones and drops some. This repertoire shows 25,000 to 30,000 clones, 87% found once; its top ten account for around a fifth. The source material was peripheral blood, sampled from a patient treated with photon-based radiotherapy. These receptors were taken from a man between 45 and 60 years old with gastric cancer. CDR3s include the opening cysteine and the closing phenylalanine or tryptophan. Fields, in order: D gene, J gene, V gene, clone size, CDR3 DNA, CDR3 protein. A D gene is named only where the DNA matches it firmly. Clone size is given for some rows only: seen once, a few or many times, or a class if the clone is expanded.

D gene: NA; J gene: TRBJ2-3; V gene: TRBV2; clone size: NA; CDR3 DNA: TGTGCCAGCACGGGGACTAGCACAGATACGCAGTATTTT; CDR3 protein: CASTGTSTDTQYF
D gene: NA; J gene: TRBJ1-2; V gene: TRBV7-8; clone size: few; CDR3 DNA: TGTGCCAGCAGCTTAATCGTGGGCCGGATACCGAGGGGCTACACCTTC; CDR3 protein: CASSLIVGRIPRGYTF
D gene: NA; J gene: TRBJ2-1; V gene: TRBV7-2; clone size: medium-sized; CDR3 DNA: TGTGCCAGCAGCTTAGGGGGTAGCGTAGTTGTTGAGCAGTTCTTC; CDR3 protein: CASSLGGSVVVEQFF
D gene: NA; J gene: TRBJ2-4; V gene: TRBV14; clone size: NA; CDR3 DNA: TGTGCCAGCAGTCTTTTAGACATTCAGTACTTC; CDR3 protein: CASSLLDIQYF
D gene: NA; J gene: TRBJ1-6; V gene: TRBV11-2; clone size: NA; CDR3 DNA: TGTGCCAGCAGCTTAGGGGGGGTCTCACCCCTCCACTTT; CDR3 protein: CASSLGGVSPLHF
D gene: NA; J gene: TRBJ2-3; V gene: TRBV19; clone size: NA; CDR3 DNA: TGTGCCAGTAGTATAGATCTTCGGACAGATACGCAGTATTTT; CDR3 protein: CASSIDLRTDTQYF
D gene: NA; J gene: TRBJ2-2; V gene: TRBV7-7; clone size: NA; CDR3 DNA: TGTGCCAGCAGCCAGGACAGGAACACCGGGGAGCTGTTTTTT; CDR3 protein: CASSQDRNTGELFF
D gene: NA; J gene: TRBJ1-1; V gene: TRBV6-1; clone size: NA; CDR3 DNA: TGTGCCAGCAGTGTATCTCGGATCACTGAAGCTTTCTTT; CDR3 protein: CASSVSRITEAFF
D gene: TRBD2; J gene: TRBJ2-3; V gene: TRBV7-6; clone size: NA; CDR3 DNA: TGTGCCAGCAGTTCCGGGACTAGTGTCACTAGCACAGATACGCAGTATTTT; CDR3 protein: CASSSGTSVTSTDTQYF
D gene: NA; J gene: TRBJ2-7; V gene: TRBV15; clone size: NA; CDR3 DNA: TGTGCCACCAGCAGAGGGAGTGAGAAGGGGCAGTACTTC; CDR3 protein: CATSRGSEKGQYF
D gene: NA; J gene: TRBJ2-2; V gene: TRBV5-1; clone size: NA; CDR3 DNA: TGCGCCAGCGAGATGTGGGGGCTCGGCACCGGGGAGCTGTTTTTT; CDR3 protein: CASEMWGLGTGELFF
D gene: NA; J gene: TRBJ1-2; V gene: TRBV30; clone size: NA; CDR3 DNA: TGTGCCTGGAATGAGGGGGTCAATGGCTACACCTTC; CDR3 protein: CAWNEGVNGYTF
D gene: NA; J gene: TRBJ1-2; V gene: TRBV19; clone size: NA; CDR3 DNA: TGTGCCAGTAGTCTGGGCCTCGCTAATGGCTACACCTTC; CDR3 protein: CASSLGLANGYTF
D gene: TRBD1; J gene: TRBJ2-5; V gene: TRBV7-9; clone size: NA; CDR3 DNA: TGTGCCAGCAGCTTAGAGGGGGCAGGGAGAGAGACCCAGTACTTC; CDR3 protein: CASSLEGAGRETQYF
D gene: TRBD1; J gene: TRBJ2-2; V gene: TRBV18; clone size: NA; CDR3 DNA: TGTGCCAGCTCACCCCTTGCTGGGGGACAGGCCGGGGAGCTGTTTTTT; CDR3 protein: CASSPLAGGQAGELFF
D gene: NA; J gene: TRBJ1-5; V gene: TRBV30; clone size: NA; CDR3 DNA: TGTGCCTGGAGTGTAAAAGGTCTAGGCCAGCCCCAGCATTTT; CDR3 protein: CAWSVKGLGQPQHF
D gene: NA; J gene: TRBJ2-3; V gene: TRBV5-1; clone size: NA; CDR3 DNA: TGCGCCAGCAGCGTGGGGCGGCCTACAGATACGCAGTATTTT; CDR3 protein: CASSVGRPTDTQYF
D gene: NA; J gene: TRBJ2-2; V gene: TRBV19; clone size: NA; CDR3 DNA: TGTGCCAGTAGTATGGGAGGACCCGGGGAGCTGTTTTTT; CDR3 protein: CASSMGGPGELFF
D gene: NA; J gene: TRBJ2-3; V gene: TRBV6-4; clone size: NA; CDR3 DNA: TGTGCCAGCAGTGCCGACGACACAGATACGCAGTATTTT; CDR3 protein: CASSADDTDTQYF